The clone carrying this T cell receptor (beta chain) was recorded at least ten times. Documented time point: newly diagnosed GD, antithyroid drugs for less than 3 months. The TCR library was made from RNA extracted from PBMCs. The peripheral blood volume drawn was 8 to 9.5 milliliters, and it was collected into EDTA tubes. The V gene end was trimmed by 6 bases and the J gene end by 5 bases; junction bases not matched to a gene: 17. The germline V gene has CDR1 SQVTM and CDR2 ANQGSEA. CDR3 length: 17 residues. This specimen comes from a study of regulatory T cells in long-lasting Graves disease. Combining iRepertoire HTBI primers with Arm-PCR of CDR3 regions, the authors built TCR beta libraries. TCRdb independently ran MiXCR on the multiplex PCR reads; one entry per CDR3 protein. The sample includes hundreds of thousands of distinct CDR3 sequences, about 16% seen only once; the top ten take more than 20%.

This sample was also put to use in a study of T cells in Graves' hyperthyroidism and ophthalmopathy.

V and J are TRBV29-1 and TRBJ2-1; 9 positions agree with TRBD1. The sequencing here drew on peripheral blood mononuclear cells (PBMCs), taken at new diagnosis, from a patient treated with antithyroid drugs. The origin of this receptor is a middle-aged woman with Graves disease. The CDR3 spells CSVHPGTGWLSHNEQFF. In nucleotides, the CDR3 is TGCAGCGTCCACCCCGGGACAGGGTGGCTTTCCCACAATGAGCAGTTCTTC.